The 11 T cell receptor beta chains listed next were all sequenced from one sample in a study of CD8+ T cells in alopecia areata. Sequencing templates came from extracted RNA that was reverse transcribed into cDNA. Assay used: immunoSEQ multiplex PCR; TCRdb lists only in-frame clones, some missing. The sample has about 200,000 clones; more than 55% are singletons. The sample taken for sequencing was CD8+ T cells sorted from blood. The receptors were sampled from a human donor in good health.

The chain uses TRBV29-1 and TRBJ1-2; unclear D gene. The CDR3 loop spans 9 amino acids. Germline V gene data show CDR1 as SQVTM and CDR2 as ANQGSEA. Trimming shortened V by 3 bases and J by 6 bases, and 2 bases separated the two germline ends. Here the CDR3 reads CSVENGYTF. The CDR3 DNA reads TGCAGCGTTGAGAATGGCTACACCTTC.

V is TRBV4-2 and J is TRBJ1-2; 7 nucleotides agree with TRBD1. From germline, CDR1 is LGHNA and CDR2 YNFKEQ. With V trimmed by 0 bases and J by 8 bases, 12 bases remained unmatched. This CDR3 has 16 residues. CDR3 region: CASSQEESAGGYGYTF. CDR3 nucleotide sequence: TGTGCCAGCAGCCAAGAGGAATCGGCAGGGGGGTACGGCTACACCTTC.

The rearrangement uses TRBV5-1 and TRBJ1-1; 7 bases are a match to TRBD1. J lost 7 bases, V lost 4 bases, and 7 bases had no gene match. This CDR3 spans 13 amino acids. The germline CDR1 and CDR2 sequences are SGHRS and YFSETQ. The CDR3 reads CASSQTGYDEAFF. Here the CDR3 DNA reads TGCGCCAGCAGCCAGACAGGGTATGATGAAGCTTTCTTT.

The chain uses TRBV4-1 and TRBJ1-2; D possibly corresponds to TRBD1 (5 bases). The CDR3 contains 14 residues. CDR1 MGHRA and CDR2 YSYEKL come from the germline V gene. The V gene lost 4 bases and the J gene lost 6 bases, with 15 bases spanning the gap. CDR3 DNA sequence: TGCGCCAGCAGCCCGGAGCAGGGAAGGAATGGCTACACCTTC. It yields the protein CASSPEQGRNGYTF.

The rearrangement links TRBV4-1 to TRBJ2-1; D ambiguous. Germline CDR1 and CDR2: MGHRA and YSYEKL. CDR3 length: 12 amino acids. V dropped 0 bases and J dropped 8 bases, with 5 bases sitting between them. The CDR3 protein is CASSQDGHEQFF. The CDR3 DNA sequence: TGCGCCAGCAGCCAAGATGGCCATGAGCAGTTCTTC.

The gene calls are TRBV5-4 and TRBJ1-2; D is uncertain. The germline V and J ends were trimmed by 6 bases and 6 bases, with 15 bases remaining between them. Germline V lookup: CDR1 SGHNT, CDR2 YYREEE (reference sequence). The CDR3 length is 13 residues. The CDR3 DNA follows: TGTGCCAGCACCCAACGCACCCCGGATGGCTACACCTTC. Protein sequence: CASTQRTPDGYTF.

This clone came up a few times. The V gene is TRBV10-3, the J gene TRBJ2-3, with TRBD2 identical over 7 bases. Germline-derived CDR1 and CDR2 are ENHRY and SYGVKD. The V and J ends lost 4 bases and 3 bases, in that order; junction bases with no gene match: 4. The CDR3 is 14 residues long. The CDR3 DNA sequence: TGTGCCATCAGTGGAGCGGGGTCGACAGATACGCAGTATTTT. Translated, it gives CAISGAGSTDTQYF.

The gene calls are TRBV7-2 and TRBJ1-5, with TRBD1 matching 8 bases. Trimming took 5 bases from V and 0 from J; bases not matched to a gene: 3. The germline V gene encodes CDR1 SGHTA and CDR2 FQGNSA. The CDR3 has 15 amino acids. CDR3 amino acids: CASSLGQASNQPQHF. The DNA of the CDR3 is TGTGCCAGCAGCCTGGGACAGGCTAGCAATCAGCCCCAGCATTTT.

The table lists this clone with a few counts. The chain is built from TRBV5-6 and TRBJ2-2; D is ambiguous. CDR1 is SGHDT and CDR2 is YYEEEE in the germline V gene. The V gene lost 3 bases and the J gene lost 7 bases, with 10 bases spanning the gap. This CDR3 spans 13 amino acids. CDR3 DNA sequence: TGTGCCAGCAGCTACTTAACGGTCGGGGAGCTGTTTTTT. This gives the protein CASSYLTVGELFF.

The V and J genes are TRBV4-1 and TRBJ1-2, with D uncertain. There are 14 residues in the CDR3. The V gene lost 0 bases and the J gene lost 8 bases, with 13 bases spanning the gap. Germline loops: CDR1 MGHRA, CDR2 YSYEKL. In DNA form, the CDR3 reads TGCGCCAGCAGCCAAGATCTTGGGCAGCGGGGCTACACCTTC. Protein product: CASSQDLGQRGYTF.

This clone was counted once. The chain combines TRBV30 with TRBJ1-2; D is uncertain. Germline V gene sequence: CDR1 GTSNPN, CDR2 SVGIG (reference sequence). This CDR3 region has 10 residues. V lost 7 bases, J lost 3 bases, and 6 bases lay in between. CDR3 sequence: CAFSDYGYTF. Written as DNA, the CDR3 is TGTGCCTTTAGCGACTATGGCTACACCTTC.